This TCR beta chain was observed in a study of T cell clonality in common variable immunodeficiency. Whole-study results and caveats: Shared TCRbeta clones were fewer between CVID subjects than controls. CVID subjects had higher TCRbeta clonality than healthy controls, most marked in about a third. Fewer deletions and N-nucleotide insertions were reportedly seen in common variable immunodeficiency TCR beta sequences.

Each donor provided about 5 to 8 ml of heparinized whole blood. Profiled with immunoSEQ multiplex PCR; TCRdb holds only in-frame clones, not every one. The table lists under 30,000 clones, no singletons, with about 13% in the top ten. This clone was detected ten times or more. The antigen remains undetermined. The read ends 3 residues early relative to the CDR3; the germline J gene fills the gap. The germline gives CDR1 GTSNPN, CDR2 SVGIG (reference sequence). V gave up 1 base and J gave up 5 bases, with 15 bases separating them. This CDR3 is 15 amino acids long. Material: peripheral blood mononuclear cells. The V call is TRBV30, the J call TRBJ1-5; D is ambiguous. The TCR originated in a person aged 18 to 75 in good health. The sequenced part of the CDR3 DNA is TGTGCCTGGAGTGGGGCGGGTGAAGGGTATCAGCCC. Amino acid sequence: CAWSGAGEGYQP. The CDR3 reads in full as CAWSGAGEGYQPQHF. The entire variable domain, with the rest obtained from reference TRBV30 and TRBJ1-5, is as follows: SQTIHQWPATLVQPVGSPLSLECTVEGTSNPNLYWYRQAAGRGLQLLFYSVGIGQISSEVPQNLSASRPQDRQFILSSKKLLLSDSGFYLCAWSGAGEGYQPQHFGDGTRLSIL.